Sequencing of this T cell receptor (beta chain) was carried out in a study of CD8+ T cells in alopecia areata. Germline trimming cut 5 bases from V and 6 bases from J; bases unmatched to any gene: 4. Germline assignment: CDR1 SGHTA and CDR2 FQGNSA. This CDR3 spans 14 amino acids. On this clone itself: Its matching antigen is unknown.

Whole-study results and caveats: There were also resident alphabeta T cells of normal skin sequenced in scalp samples.

As the sequencing template, cDNA was produced by extracting RNA and reverse transcribing it. Some clones are missing from TCRdb's copy, which holds only in-frame ones; the method was immunoSEQ multiplex PCR. The sample yields 110,000 or so clones, 55% to 70% seen once. Sequencing input: CD4+ T cells sorted from blood. The receptor's source is a human donor in good health. The chain links TRBV7-2 to TRBJ2-1, with 10 bases lining up with TRBD2. The CDR3 DNA is TGTGCCAGCAGCCAAAGACTAGCGGGCAATGAGCAGTTCTTC. Residues: CASSQRLAGNEQFF. Looking up the rest from reference TRBV7-2 and TRBJ2-1 gives the full variable domain: GAGVSQSPSNKVTEKGKDVELRCDPISGHTALYWYRQSLGQGLEFLIYFQGNSAPDKSGLPSDRFSAERTGGSVSTLTIQRTQQEDSAVYLCASSQRLAGNEQFFGPGTRLTVL.